The sample holds many counts of the clone carrying this T cell receptor beta chain. The authors amplified TCR beta CDR3 regions, and they did so from RNA transcripts for repertoire sequencing. Second-round multiplex PCR followed a first-round RT-PCR using HTBI primers. TCRdb ran MiXCR on the multiplex PCR reads and lists one entry per CDR3 protein. The sample carries some 750,000 distinct CDR3 sequences, 35% to 50% recorded once. This sample was included in a study of Graves' ophthalmopathy and Graves' hyperthyroidism. The V and J ends lost 7 bases and 0 bases, in that order; junction bases with no gene match: 5. Germline assignment: CDR1 SGDLS and CDR2 YYNGEE. The CDR3 contains 14 residues.

The receptor's source is an adult man with Graves' ophthalmopathy. Sample: peripheral blood. The chain has TRBV9 and TRBJ2-7; TRBD2 matches 9 bases. The CDR3 sequence is CASSAGGSSYEQYF. The CDR3 region has the DNA TGTGCCAGCTCAGCGGGGGGCAGCTCCTACGAGCAGTACTTC.